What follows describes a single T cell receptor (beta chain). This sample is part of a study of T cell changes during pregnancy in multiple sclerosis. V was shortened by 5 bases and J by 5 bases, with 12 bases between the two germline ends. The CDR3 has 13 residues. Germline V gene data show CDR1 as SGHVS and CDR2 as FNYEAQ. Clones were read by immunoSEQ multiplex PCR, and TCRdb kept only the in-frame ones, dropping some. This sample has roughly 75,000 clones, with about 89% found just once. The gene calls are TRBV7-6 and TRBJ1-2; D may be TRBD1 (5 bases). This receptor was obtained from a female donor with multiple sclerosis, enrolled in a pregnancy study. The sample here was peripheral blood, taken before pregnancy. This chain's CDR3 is CASSRSSGYGYTF. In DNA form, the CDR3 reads TGTGCCAGCAGCCGAAGCTCAGGGTATGGCTACACCTTC.